Listed here is a single T cell receptor beta chain. Its antigen is unknown. This sample was included in a study of shared clonotypes between healthy human individuals. Findings of the study overall: Of the naive CD4 clonotypes, 4% to 5% were shared across several donors. Inspection by rarefaction showed sorted-subset sequencing to be incomplete despite large depth.

Adult donors, all healthy and HIV-negative, had no recent acute infections or vaccinations. Trimming shortened V by 0 bases and J by 7 bases, and 8 bases separated the two germline ends. CDR3 length: 13 amino acids. Germline CDR1 reads SGHRS; CDR2 reads YFSETQ. Using immunoSEQ multiplex PCR, the repertoire was profiled, and TCRdb retains in-frame clones only, with some absent. The table has approximately 1.4 million clones, approximately 98% seen once. This TCR derives from a man younger than 40 in good health. The rearrangement links TRBV5-1 to TRBJ2-1; D not resolved. The sample taken for sequencing was naive CD4+ T cells sorted from blood. Subset described: CD45RA+ positively selected. The CDR3 is CASSLAVLNEQFF. For the CDR3, the DNA is TGCGCCAGCAGCTTGGCGGTTCTGAATGAGCAGTTCTTC. The variable domain in full, completed from reference TRBV5-1 and TRBJ2-1, reads KAGVTQTPRYLIKTRGQQVTLSCSPISGHRSVSWYQQTPGQGLQFLFEYFSETQRNKGNFPGRFSGRQFSNSRSEMNVSTLELGDSALYLCASSLAVLNEQFFGPGTRLTVL.